Following are 16 T cell receptor beta chains from one sample sequenced in a study of T cell repertoires in cytomegalovirus infection. MiXCR, run by TCRdb on the reads, gives a single entry per CDR3 protein. This table has about 740,000 distinct CDR3 sequences, about 40% appearing once. The sequencing input was PBMCs. Receptor source: a human donor in good health (CMV status not recorded). Some clones in this sample may be carry-over from other donors' samples.

Only a few counts were recorded for this clonotype. The chain carries TRBV7-9 and TRBJ2-3, with TRBD1 as a possible D gene (5 bases). The germline V gene encodes CDR1 SEHNR and CDR2 FQNEAQ (reference sequence). Between the trimmed V and J ends, which lost 6 bases and 5 bases, there was a span of 15 bases. The CDR3 length is 14 residues. Here the CDR3 DNA reads TGTGCCAGCAGAGGAGCAGGGTCACGAGATACGCAGTATTTT. It encodes CASRGAGSRDTQYF.

The chain employs TRBV12-3 or TRBV12-4 and TRBJ1-4; 7 bases align to TRBD1. V lost 6 bases, J lost 3 bases, and 7 bases stayed unmatched. The CDR3 length is 15 residues. The DNA for the CDR3 is TGTGCCAGCAGACAAGGGGGCGGGTCTAATGAAAAACTGTTTTTT. Amino acids: CASRQGGGSNEKLFF.

This clonotype was detected only a few times. As DNA, the CDR3 is TGCGCCAGCAGCTTGGCCCCACAGGGTGAGAGGGATGAGCAGTTCTTC. Protein sequence: CASSLAPQGERDEQFF. The chain uses TRBV5-1 and TRBJ2-1; D may be TRBD1 (6 bases). V was clipped by 0 bases and J by 8 bases, with 18 bases between them. This CDR3 has 16 amino acids. The germline gives CDR1 SGHRS, CDR2 YFSETQ. Using reference TRBV5-1 and TRBJ2-1 for the parts outside the CDR3, the full variable domain is KAGVTQTPRYLIKTRGQQVTLSCSPISGHRSVSWYQQTPGQGLQFLFEYFSETQRNKGNFPGRFSGRQFSNSRSEMNVSTLELGDSALYLCASSLAPQGERDEQFFGPGTRLTVL.

The chain employs TRBV15 and TRBJ1-2; TRBD1 aligns across 9 bases. This CDR3 has 14 residues. The V gene end was trimmed by 2 bases and the J gene end by 8 bases; junction bases not matched to a gene: 6. The germline CDR1 and CDR2 sequences are LNHNV and YYDKDF (reference sequence). The chain's CDR3 is CATSRRTGVAGYTF. The DNA for the CDR3 is TGTGCCACCAGCAGAAGGACAGGGGTGGCCGGCTACACCTTC.

This clonotype was counted ten times or more. The CDR3 DNA is TGTGCCAGCAGTGGGAATGGACAGTCCGCGTTGAACTATGGCTACACCTTC. It specifies CASSGNGQSALNYGYTF. The chain has TRBV12-3 or TRBV12-4 and TRBJ1-2, with D maybe TRBD1 (6 bases). Trimming cost V 5 bases and J 2 bases, with 21 bases left between them. This CDR3 contains 17 residues.

This chain links TRBV9 with TRBJ1-6, with TRBD1 identical over 7 bases. CDR3 size: 19 residues. Germline V CDR1 and CDR2: SGDLS, YYNGEE. V dropped 0 bases and J dropped 0; count of bases not matched to a gene: 9. For the CDR3, the DNA is TGTGCCAGCAGCGTAGGGGACAGTACCTTCAGCTCCTATAATTCACCCCTCCACTTT. Residues: CASSVGDSTFSSYNSPLHF. Complete variable domain (other parts from reference TRBV9 and TRBJ1-6): DSGVTQTPKHLITATGQRVTLRCSPRSGDLSVYWYQQSLDQGLQFLIQYYNGEERAKGNILERFSAQQFPDLHSELNLSSLELGDSALYFCASSVGDSTFSSYNSPLHFGNGTRLTVT.

The rearrangement joins TRBV27 to TRBJ2-2; D possibly corresponds to TRBD1 (5 bases). CDR1 is MNHEY and CDR2 is SMNVEV in the germline V gene (reference sequence). Trimming cost V 5 bases and J 0 bases, with 13 bases left between them. CDR3 length: 16 amino acids. This chain's CDR3 is CASSRSQGTNTGELFF. CDR3 DNA: TGTGCCAGCAGTCGAAGCCAGGGTACGAACACCGGGGAGCTGTTTTTT.

The J gene is TRBJ1-1, the V gene TRBV28; 7 bases map to TRBD1. V lost 5 bases and J lost 3; bases outside the gene matches: 12. There are 16 residues in the CDR3. The germline CDR1 and CDR2 sequences are MDHEN and SYDVKM. CDR3 region: CASSQGQTDFYTEAFF. CDR3 sequence (DNA): TGTGCCAGCAGTCAGGGACAGACCGACTTCTACACTGAAGCTTTCTTT. Using reference TRBV28 and TRBJ1-1 for the parts outside the CDR3, the full variable domain is DVKVTQSSRYLVKRTGEKVFLECVQDMDHENMFWYRQDPGLGLRLIYFSYDVKMKEKGDIPEGYSVSREKKERFSLILESASTNQTSMYLCASSQGQTDFYTEAFFGQGTRLTVV.

This CDR3 is CASSETGGASEAFF. The DNA for the CDR3 is TGTGCCAGCAGTGAGACAGGGGGTGCATCTGAAGCTTTCTTT. The chain recombines TRBV12-3 or TRBV12-4 with TRBJ1-1; TRBD1 aligns across 9 bases. Trimming removed 5 bases from V and 6 bases from J; junction bases left unmatched: 7. This CDR3 spans 14 amino acids.

The gene calls are TRBV7-2 and TRBJ2-5; D might be TRBD2 (5 bases). CDR3 length: 17 residues. Germline CDR1 is SGHTA and CDR2 is FQGNSA. V lost 3 bases to trimming and J lost 5 bases, with 22 bases between them. Written as DNA, the CDR3 is TGTGCCAGCAGCTTCCCGATAGTGGGAGTGAGGGCGGAGACCCAGTACTTC. Amino acid sequence: CASSFPIVGVRAETQYF. The complete variable domain, with remaining parts taken from reference TRBV7-2 and TRBJ2-5, reads GAGVSQSPSNKVTEKGKDVELRCDPISGHTALYWYRQSLGQGLEFLIYFQGNSAPDKSGLPSDRFSAERTGGSVSTLTIQRTQQEDSAVYLCASSFPIVGVRAETQYFGPGTRLLVL.

This chain connects TRBV19 to TRBJ1-2; D remains unclear. V was shortened by 7 bases and J by 5 bases, with 14 bases between the two germline ends. The CDR3 covers 13 residues. Per the germline V gene, CDR1 is LNHDA and CDR2 is SQIVND (reference sequence). The CDR3: CASTALDGYGYTF. The CDR3 nucleotides are TGTGCCAGTACCGCCCTGGACGGGTATGGCTACACCTTC.

Points on this clonotype: A read error may explain this, as a much larger clone is one base away. The genes are TRBV4-1 and TRBJ1-2; no firm D call. The CDR3 sequence is 13 residues long. Germline values: CDR1 MGHRA, CDR2 YSYEKL. The CDR3 region has the DNA TGCGCCAGAAGCCAAGATGTAGTTTTTGGCTACACCTTC. Protein: CARSQDVVFGYTF.

Concerning this clonotype: Here the CDR3 omits its conserved ending phenylalanine or tryptophan, so a read error is the likely source. The genes are TRBV29-1 and TRBJ2-5; maybe TRBD2 (6 bases). Germline lookup yields CDR1 SQVTM and CDR2 ANQGSEA. Trimming cost V 7 bases and J 4 bases, with 19 bases left between them. The length of the CDR3 is 14 residues. In DNA form, the CDR3 reads TGCAGCGCTTCAGGAGGAATGGGGGGAGAGACCCAGTACTTA. This codes for CSASGGMGGETQYL.

The chain carries TRBV30 and TRBJ1-2; weak D call: TRBD1 (6 bases). There are 13 residues in the CDR3. V was shortened by 0 bases and J by 6 bases, with 11 bases between the two germline ends. Germline V gene lookup returns CDR1 GTSNPN and CDR2 SVGIG (reference sequence). CDR3 region: CAWSVVRGNGYTF. As DNA, the CDR3 is TGTGCCTGGAGTGTAGTCAGGGGAAATGGCTACACCTTC.

The V call is TRBV7-9, the J call TRBJ1-4, with D possibly TRBD1 on 6 matching bases. The CDR3 length is 17 residues. CDR1 is SEHNR, CDR2 FQNEAQ, per germline (reference sequence). Deletions cut 5 bases from V and 3 bases from J, with 19 bases between. In DNA form, the CDR3 reads TGTGCCAGCAGCCTTGGACAGATACGGACCGCTAATGAAAAACTGTTTTTT. Protein: CASSLGQIRTANEKLFF.

The table lists this clonotype with many counts. The chain's CDR3 is CASSPPGEETQYF. CDR3 coding DNA: TGTGCCAGCAGCCCCCCAGGCGAAGAGACCCAGTACTTC. The J gene is TRBJ2-5, the V gene TRBV7-2, with no clear D. Trimming cost V 5 bases and J 3 bases, with 10 bases left between them. This CDR3 region has 13 residues. Germline CDR1 reads SGHTA; CDR2 reads FQGNSA. Supplemented by reference TRBV7-2 and TRBJ2-5, the full variable domain reads GAGVSQSPSNKVTEKGKDVELRCDPISGHTALYWYRQSLGQGLEFLIYFQGNSAPDKSGLPSDRFSAERTGGSVSTLTIQRTQQEDSAVYLCASSPPGEETQYFGPGTRLLVL.